This T cell receptor (beta chain) was retrieved from a study of graft-versus-host responses after intestinal transplantation. Whole-study results and caveats: Allografts carried high graft-versus-host to host-versus-graft clonal ratios in patients having graft-donor T cell macrochimerism.

This table comes from immunoSEQ multiplex PCR, and its TCRdb copy is limited to in-frame clones, with some not included. The table has around 90,000 clones, around nine tenths seen once; the top ten hold less than 0.4%. This CDR3 is 14 amino acids long. Germline V gene lookup returns CDR1 MDHEN and CDR2 SYDVKM. With 5 bases removed from V and 1 base from J, the gap between germline ends came to 11 bases. With respect to this clone: Its antigen is not known.

This specimen consisted of unstimulated CD4+ T cells sorted from spleen or lymph node cells, obtained before intestinal transplant. This chain connects TRBV28 to TRBJ1-1; D gene ambiguous. The TCR was taken from a human donor who received an intestinal transplant. This CDR3 reads CASSPWTRNTEAFF. The CDR3 nucleotides are TGTGCCAGCAGTCCCTGGACCAGGAACACTGAAGCTTTCTTT.